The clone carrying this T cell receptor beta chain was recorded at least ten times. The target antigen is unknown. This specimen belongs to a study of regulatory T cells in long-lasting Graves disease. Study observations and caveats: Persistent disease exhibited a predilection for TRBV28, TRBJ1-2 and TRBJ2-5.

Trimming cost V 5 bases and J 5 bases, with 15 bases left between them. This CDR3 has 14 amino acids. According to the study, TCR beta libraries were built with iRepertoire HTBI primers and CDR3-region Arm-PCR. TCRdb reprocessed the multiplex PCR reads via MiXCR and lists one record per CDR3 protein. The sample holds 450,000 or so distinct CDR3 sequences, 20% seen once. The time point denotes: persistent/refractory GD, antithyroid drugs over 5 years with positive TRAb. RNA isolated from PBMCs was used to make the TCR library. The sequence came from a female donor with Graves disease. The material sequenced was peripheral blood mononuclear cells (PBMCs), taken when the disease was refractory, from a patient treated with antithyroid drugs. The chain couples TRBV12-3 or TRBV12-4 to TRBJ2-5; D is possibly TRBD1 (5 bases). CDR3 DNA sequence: TGTGCCAGCAGTGGGGCTGGGCCCCTGGAGACCCAGTACTTC. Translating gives CASSGAGPLETQYF.